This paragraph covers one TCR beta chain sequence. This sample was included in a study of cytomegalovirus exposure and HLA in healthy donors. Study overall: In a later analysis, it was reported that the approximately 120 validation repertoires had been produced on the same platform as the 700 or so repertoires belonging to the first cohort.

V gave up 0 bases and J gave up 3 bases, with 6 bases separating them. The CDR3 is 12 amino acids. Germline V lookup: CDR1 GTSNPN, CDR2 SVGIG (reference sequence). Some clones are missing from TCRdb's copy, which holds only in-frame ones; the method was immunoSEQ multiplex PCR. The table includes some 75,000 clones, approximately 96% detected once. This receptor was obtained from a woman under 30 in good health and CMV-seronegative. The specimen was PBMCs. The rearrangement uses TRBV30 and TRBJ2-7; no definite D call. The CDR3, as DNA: TGTGCCTGGAGTGTTAGTGTCTACGAGCAGTACTTC. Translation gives CAWSVSVYEQYF.